This passage covers 19 T cell receptor beta chains from one sample sequenced in a study of cytomegalovirus exposure and HLA in healthy donors. PCR primers comprised 60 Vbeta and 13 Jbeta primers. Assay used: immunoSEQ multiplex PCR; TCRdb lists only in-frame clones, some missing. The table records 150,000 to 200,000 clones, around 83% of them present only once. The sample taken for sequencing was PBMCs. The source is a woman between 40 and 55 years old in good health and CMV-seronegative.

As DNA, the CDR3 is TGTGCCACCAGAAGTCGGGCGGGAGGGCCAGAGGCAGATACGCAGTATTTT. Protein: CATRSRAGGPEADTQYF. The chain employs TRBV15 and TRBJ2-3; 9 nucleotides align to TRBD2. This CDR3 is built from 17 residues. Germline assignment: CDR1 LNHNV and CDR2 YYDKDF (reference sequence). Trimming took 6 bases from V and 4 from J; bases not matched to a gene: 14.

The chain is built from TRBV7-9 and TRBJ2-1; a possible D gene is TRBD1 (6 bases). V gave up 2 bases and J gave up 5 bases, with 19 bases separating them. The CDR3 sequence is 17 residues long. Germline V CDR1 and CDR2: SEHNR, FQNEAQ (reference sequence). The CDR3 protein is CASSLPPRGGNDNEQFF. The CDR3 DNA reads as TGTGCCAGCAGCTTACCCCCACGTGGGGGCAACGACAATGAGCAGTTCTTC.

V and J are TRBV9 and TRBJ2-2; D possibly corresponds to TRBD1 (6 bases). There are 16 residues in the CDR3. CDR1 SGDLS and CDR2 YYNGEE come from the germline V gene. V was clipped by 3 bases and J by 0 bases, with 12 bases between them. The DNA of the CDR3 is TGTGCCAGCAGCGCGTCCAGGGGTTCGAACACCGGGGAGCTGTTTTTT. Translated: CASSASRGSNTGELFF.

The chain joins TRBV30 to TRBJ1-5, with unresolved D. Per germline, CDR1 GTSNPN and CDR2 SVGIG (reference sequence). V was pared by 4 bases and J by 6 bases, with 10 bases between. The CDR3 totals 12 residues. CDR3 region: CAWTREGQPQHF. The CDR3 nucleotides are TGTGCCTGGACTAGGGAGGGTCAGCCCCAGCATTTT.

This chain uses TRBV12-5 with TRBJ2-2, with TRBD2 matching 8 bases. The CDR3 totals 17 residues. Germline values: CDR1 LGHNT, CDR2 FRNRAP. J gave up 4 bases and V 3 bases, and 10 bases lay outside the gene matches. In DNA form, the CDR3 reads TGTGCTAGTGGTTTAACCGGACTAGCAAGAGGCACCGGGGAGCTGTTTTTT. Amino acid sequence: CASGLTGLARGTGELFF.

This chain connects TRBV5-4 to TRBJ1-1; D is unclear. Germline CDR1 is SGHNT and CDR2 is YYREEE (reference sequence). The V end was cut by 0 bases, the J end by 11 bases, with 11 bases between. The CDR3 length is 12 residues. In DNA form, the CDR3 reads TGTGCCAGCAGCTTGGATCAGGTAGAGGCTTTCTTT. As protein: CASSLDQVEAFF.

The chain carries TRBV5-4 and TRBJ2-3; TRBD1 matches 9 bases. The CDR3 covers 15 residues. V dropped 4 bases and J dropped 0; count of bases not matched to a gene: 3. The germline CDR1 and CDR2 sequences are SGHNT and YYREEE (reference sequence). The CDR3 DNA sequence: TGTGCCAGCAGCCGGGACAGGGCTAGCACAGATACGCAGTATTTT. Protein: CASSRDRASTDTQYF.

This chain joins TRBV4-3 and TRBJ1-3, with D uncertain. Germline assignment: CDR1 LGHNA and CDR2 YSLEER. The CDR3 consists of 15 residues. Trimming removed 1 base at V and 2 bases at J, with 9 bases between. CDR3 sequence reads: CASSQAPVTGNTIYF. The CDR3 bases are TGCGCCAGCAGCCAAGCCCCGGTGACTGGAAACACCATATATTTT.

V usage is TRBV19 and J usage is TRBJ1-1, with a weak D call TRBD1 (5 bases). The V gene's germline CDR1 is LNHDA and CDR2 SQIVND (reference sequence). This CDR3 comprises 11 residues. Trimming removed 7 bases from V and 6 bases from J, with 9 bases in between. The CDR3 protein is CASKKGPEAFF. CDR3 coding DNA: TGTGCCAGTAAGAAGGGGCCTGAAGCTTTCTTT.

The chain joins TRBV5-5 to TRBJ2-3, with TRBD2 identical over 13 bases. The ends lost 4 bases at V and 5 bases at J; junction bases unmatched: 1. Germline loops: CDR1 SGHKS, CDR2 YYEKEE (reference sequence). CDR3 length: 14 amino acids. The CDR3 DNA sequence: TGTGCCAGCAGCACTAGCGGGAGGGGAGATACGCAGTATTTT. Protein sequence: CASSTSGRGDTQYF.

This clone has only a few counts. CDR3 sequence (DNA): TGTGCCACCAGCAGAGAAGGGGCAAGGGCACCCCTCCACTTT. It is translated as CATSREGARAPLHF. V and J are TRBV15 and TRBJ1-6; maybe TRBD1 (5 bases). V was clipped by 0 bases and J by 11 bases, with 11 bases between them. The CDR3 sequence is 14 residues long. Germline-derived CDR1 and CDR2 are LNHNV and YYDKDF (reference sequence).

The sample holds a few counts of this clone. This sequence joins TRBV14 and TRBJ2-6, with 7 nucleotides matching TRBD1. The CDR3 is 15 residues long. V was clipped by 3 bases and J by 2 bases; unmatched bases: 1. From germline, CDR1 is SGHDN and CDR2 FVKESK. The CDR3 DNA reads as TGTGCCAGCAGCCAGACAGGGACTGGGGCCAACGTCCTGACTTTC. Protein product: CASSQTGTGANVLTF.

The rearrangement links TRBV7-2 to TRBJ1-1; D not certain. V lost 2 bases and J lost 1, with 8 bases in between. Germline V gene data show CDR1 as SGHTA and CDR2 as FQGNSA. This CDR3 has 14 amino acids. Here the CDR3 DNA reads TGTGCCAGCAGCTTACCCCCCGGGAACACTGAAGCTTTCTTT. It is translated as CASSLPPGNTEAFF.

The chain carries TRBV7-2 and TRBJ2-5, with 9 positions matching TRBD1. There are 15 residues in the CDR3. Germline V gene data show CDR1 as SGHTA and CDR2 as FQGNSA. The trim removed 2 bases at V and 2 bases at J, leaving 3 bases unmatched. The CDR3 bases are TGTGCCAGCAGCTTACCGGGGACAGGGCAAGAGACCCAGTACTTC. Translation: CASSLPGTGQETQYF.

The chain recombines TRBV4-3 with TRBJ1-1; no firm D call. Germline V lookup: CDR1 LGHNA, CDR2 YSLEER. The V end lost 0 bases, the J end lost 8 bases, and 13 bases lay between the germline ends. This CDR3 is built from 14 residues. For the CDR3, the DNA is TGCGCCAGCAGCCAAGAGGCGGAGAGGGTGGAAGCTTTCTTT. It specifies CASSQEAERVEAFF.

This clone occurred once. The chain carries TRBV19 and TRBJ2-7; TRBD2 matches at 7 bases. There are 16 residues in the CDR3. V shed 0 bases, J shed 4 bases, and the junction held 9 bases outside the gene matches. Per germline, CDR1 LNHDA and CDR2 SQIVND (reference sequence). The CDR3, as DNA: TGTGCCAGTAGTATAGATGTCGCTAGCGGAGAGTACGAGCAGTACTTC. Translation gives CASSIDVASGEYEQYF.

As concerns this clone: Its ends do not fully match the called genes, so a read error is possible. The rearrangement uses TRBV19 and TRBJ2-1; 11 bases line up with TRBD2. CDR3 length: 15 residues. Germline assignment: CDR1 LNHDA and CDR2 SQIVND (reference sequence). CDR3 nucleotides: TGTGCCGGTAGTAAAGGGACTAGCGGATACAATGAGCAGTTCTTC. Translated: CAGSKGTSGYNEQFF.

This chain connects TRBV27 to TRBJ1-1, with TRBD1 as a possible D gene (5 bases). This CDR3 comprises 12 residues. Germline V CDR1 and CDR2: MNHEY, SMNVEV (reference sequence). Written as DNA, the CDR3 is TGTCCCATACGCACGGAGGGGACTGAAGCTTTCTTT. This codes for CPIRTEGTEAFF.

This clone was seen only a few times. This chain connects TRBV28 to TRBJ2-4; 12 nucleotides line up with TRBD1. The trim removed 6 bases at V and 8 bases at J, leaving 11 bases unmatched. The CDR3 runs 16 residues. Germline V gene sequence: CDR1 MDHEN, CDR2 SYDVKM. CDR3 residues: CASSSAGTGGVDIQYF. The CDR3 DNA reads as TGTGCCAGCAGCTCGGCCGGGACAGGGGGCGTAGACATTCAGTACTTC.